This TCR beta chain derives from a study of cytomegalovirus exposure and HLA in healthy donors. Each donor's status was that of a healthy bone marrow donor. This CDR3 region has 15 residues. Germline V gene lookup returns CDR1 MDHEN and CDR2 SYDVKM. Losses at the gene ends were 10 bases for V and 7 bases for J; bases not matched to a gene: 19. 13 Jbeta primers and 60 Vbeta primers were used for the PCR. Profiling relied on immunoSEQ multiplex PCR, and the TCRdb table lists in-frame clones only, not all of them. Among approximately 74,000 clones listed, roughly 73% were seen once. The sequencing input was PBMCs. The chain has TRBV28 and TRBJ2-7; 7 bases are shared with TRBD1. The receptor's source is a man in his forties or fifties in good health and CMV-seronegative. The CDR3 DNA reads TGTGCCATCGCTACCCGGGACAGTTCCTTTGAGGAGCAGTACTTC. Translation gives CAIATRDSSFEEQYF.